This TCR beta chain derives from a study of T cell responses to AZD1222 COVID-19 vaccine. Study at large: Second-dose schedules of about 4 or about 12 weeks were combined. Study-level points and caveats: Elevations in Spike-specific TCR breadth and depth followed administration of two AZD1222 doses. Possibly, clonal diversity was underestimated; donors were largely white British and included more females. Reportedly, close to half of spike-specific TCRs are directed against unmutated variant regions.

Here immunoSEQ multiplex PCR was the method, and the copy in TCRdb shows in-frame clones only, minus some. The sample has over 100,000 clones; roughly nine tenths are singletons. CDR1 and CDR2 (germline): LNHNV, YYDKDF (reference sequence). V lost 5 bases and J lost 0, with 8 bases in between. The CDR3 spans 14 residues. About this clone: The antigen is undetermined.

This clonotype originated in an adult in good health. This rearrangement joins TRBV15 to TRBJ1-5; D unresolved. The material was peripheral blood, obtained on day 0 of AZD1222 vaccination. The chain's CDR3 is CATSFRVSNQPQHF. The CDR3 nucleotides are TGTGCCACCAGCTTTAGGGTTAGCAATCAGCCCCAGCATTTT.